This TCR beta chain was sequenced for a study of T cells in Graves' hyperthyroidism and ophthalmopathy. Overall study context: Peripheral blood was drawn at first diagnosis, prior to all treatment.

Germline lookup yields CDR1 MDHEN and CDR2 SYDVKM. Between the trimmed V and J ends, which lost 6 bases and 7 bases, there was a span of 19 bases. The CDR3 has 14 amino acids. Patients having uncontrolled infection, another autoimmune disease, pregnancy or lactation were not included. What was amplified from RNA transcripts were TCR beta CDR3 regions. The study used the HTBI primer set for a first-round RT-PCR of the TCR CDR3. One entry per CDR3 protein results from TCRdb running MiXCR on the multiplex PCR reads. The sample lists 550,000 to 850,000 distinct CDR3 sequences; roughly a sixth were seen once. This clonotype was seen a few times.

The source of this sequence is a woman aged 50 to 60 with Graves' hyperthyroidism that later progressed to Graves' ophthalmopathy. This chain joins TRBV28 and TRBJ2-7, with D possibly matching TRBD2 (6 bases). Sequencing was performed on blood. The CDR3 reads CASSYGLGGKEQYF. The CDR3 DNA reads as TGTGCCAGCAGCTACGGACTTGGGGGGAAGGAGCAGTACTTC.